Each of the 9 T cell receptor beta chains below was sequenced from the same sample in a study of T-cell reconstitution after alpha-beta-depleted transplantation in children. Unique molecular identifiers were incorporated into the prepared TCRbeta library. TCRdb re-analysed the PCR reads in MiXCR, keeping a single row per CDR3 protein. The table shows 670,000 or so distinct CDR3 sequences, with approximately 14% occurring only once. This specimen consisted of PBMCs, obtained before TCRalphabeta/CD19-depleted stem cell transplant. These receptor sequences come from a girl aged 2 to 10 with congenital amegakaryocytic thrombocytopenia, due to receive a stem cell transplant.

V gene TRBV7-8 combines with J gene TRBJ2-7, with a weak D call TRBD1 (6 bases). V shed 8 bases and J shed 4 bases, with 18 bases lying between them. CDR1 and CDR2 (germline): SGHVS, FQNEAQ. This CDR3 comprises 14 residues. The DNA for the CDR3 is TGTGCCAGCGGGGTAGGGGGAGTGAGATACGAGCAGTACTTC. Residues: CASGVGGVRYEQYF. The full variable domain, in which reference TRBV7-8 and TRBJ2-7 provide the parts outside the CDR3, is GAGVSQSPRYKVAKRGQDVALRCDPISGHVSLFWYQQALGQGPEFLTYFQNEAQLDKSGLPSDRFFAERPEGSVSTLKIQRTQQEDSAVYLCASGVGGVRYEQYFGPGTRLTVT.

The table lists this clonotype with a few counts. V gene TRBV29-1 combines with J gene TRBJ1-1; D possibly corresponds to TRBD1 (6 bases). In germline, CDR1 is SQVTM, CDR2 ANQGSEA. The CDR3 covers 15 residues. Trimming cost V 5 bases and J 0 bases, with 16 bases left between them. CDR3 sequence (DNA): TGCAGCGTTAGAGACAGGCAAATCATGAACACTGAAGCTTTCTTT. Its protein product is CSVRDRQIMNTEAFF.

The chain uses TRBV19 and TRBJ2-7; TRBD1 is a possible D gene (5 bases). Between the trimmed V and J ends, which lost 6 bases and 1 base, there was a span of 13 bases. Germline V lookup: CDR1 LNHDA, CDR2 SQIVND (reference sequence). CDR3 length equals 14 residues. CDR3 residues: CASRDTAYSYEQYF. The CDR3 DNA sequence: TGTGCCAGTAGGGACACAGCTTATTCCTACGAGCAGTACTTC.

Concerning this clonotype itself: This may be a read error: a much more frequent sequence differs by one nucleotide. The chain recombines TRBV19 with TRBJ2-7; D is unclear. V lost 7 bases and J lost 4, with 14 bases in between. Germline CDR1 and CDR2: LNHDA and SQIVND (reference sequence). The CDR3 length is 13 residues. CDR3 in amino acids: CASILTYGYEQYF. The CDR3 DNA is TGTGCCAGTATTCTCACTTATGGTTACGAGCAGTACTTC.

This clonotype occurred many times. V usage is TRBV28 and J usage is TRBJ2-1, with D hard to call. CDR3 length equals 17 residues. Germline V gene data show CDR1 as MDHEN and CDR2 as SYDVKM. V shed 5 bases and J shed 0 bases, with 17 bases lying between them. The CDR3 nucleotides are TGTGCCAGCAGTCAGTTTAGGGCTGCAGTCTCCTACAATGAGCAGTTCTTC. Residues: CASSQFRAAVSYNEQFF.

The rearrangement links TRBV6-5 to TRBJ2-5; no reliable D call. The CDR3 has 15 amino acids. V was trimmed by 5 bases and J by 2 bases, leaving 15 bases between them. CDR1 and CDR2 from the germline V gene are MNHEY and SVGAGI. For the CDR3, the DNA is TGTGCCAGCAGTGAATCGAGACTGCTTCAAGAGACCCAGTACTTC. Its translation: CASSESRLLQETQYF.

This clonotype was seen many times. The chain employs TRBV28 and TRBJ2-7; D might be TRBD1 (7 bases). CDR1 MDHEN and CDR2 SYDVKM come from the germline V gene. The length of the CDR3 is 14 residues. V lost 6 bases to trimming and J lost 0 bases, with 12 bases between them. The CDR3 DNA reads TGTGCCAGCAGCGCGGGACAGTTCTCCTACGAGCAGTACTTC. This sequence encodes CASSAGQFSYEQYF.

Comments on this clonotype: This may come from a read error, since a much larger clone is one base off. The rearrangement links TRBV20-1 to TRBJ2-7, with D possibly matching TRBD1 (6 bases). This CDR3 has 15 residues. V was trimmed by 5 bases and J by 3 bases, leaving 20 bases between them. CDR1 is DFQATT and CDR2 is SNEGSKA in the germline V gene (reference sequence). The CDR3 spells CSAWVATGQHYEQYF. The CDR3 DNA sequence: TGCAGTGCTTGGGTTGCGACGGGACAACACTACGAGCAGTACTTC.

This clonotype occurred many times. V usage is TRBV5-1 and J usage is TRBJ2-1; 13 nucleotides align to TRBD2. The CDR3 covers 17 residues. Trimming took 4 bases from V and 0 from J; bases not matched to a gene: 4. Per germline, CDR1 SGHRS and CDR2 YFSETQ. DNA of the CDR3: TGCGCCAGCAGCGTCTGGACTAGCGGGAGCTCCTACAATGAGCAGTTCTTC. It encodes CASSVWTSGSSYNEQFF.